Presented here are 14 T cell receptor beta chains from one specimen sequenced in a study of blood T cell repertoires in COVID-19. Assay used: immunoSEQ multiplex PCR; TCRdb lists only in-frame clones, some missing. Seen here are approximately 280,000 clones, about 88% observed once, and the top ten hold about an eighth. Material for sequencing was peripheral blood. The receptors shown here come from an older woman with acute or convalescent COVID-19.

The chain employs TRBV25-1 and TRBJ1-2, with D hard to call. The V and J ends lost 1 base and 8 bases respectively, with 11 bases between them. CDR1 and CDR2 from the germline V gene are MGHDK and SYGVNS. This CDR3 has 13 residues. Written as DNA, the CDR3 is TGTGCCAGCAGTGAATTACACACCCCGGGCTACACCTTC. Its protein product is CASSELHTPGYTF.

This clone was seen a handful of times. This rearrangement joins TRBV28 to TRBJ1-5; D unresolved. With 8 bases removed from V and 6 bases from J, the gap between germline ends came to 20 bases. The CDR3 has 15 amino acids. Germline-derived CDR1 and CDR2 are MDHEN and SYDVKM. CDR3 DNA: TGTGCCAGCTCCCCTAGAGGGCGGGTGTTTCAGCCCCAGCATTTT. Its protein product is CASSPRGRVFQPQHF.

The rearrangement uses TRBV20-1 and TRBJ2-3, with 9 bases aligning to TRBD2. Germline trimming cut 3 bases from V and 5 bases from J; bases unmatched to any gene: 6. Germline lookup yields CDR1 DFQATT and CDR2 SNEGSKA (reference sequence). CDR3 size: 14 residues. The CDR3 sequence is CSASAGGRGDTQYF. The CDR3 DNA reads as TGCAGTGCTAGTGCGGGGGGGCGTGGAGATACGCAGTATTTT.

The J gene is TRBJ1-1, the V gene TRBV5-1; 7 nucleotides agree with TRBD1. Germline trimming cut 3 bases from V and 2 bases from J; bases unmatched to any gene: 4. The CDR3 consists of 14 residues. Germline-derived CDR1 and CDR2 are SGHRS and YFSETQ. The CDR3 region has the DNA TGCGCCAGCAGCTCAGGACAGGCTAACACTGAAGCTTTCTTT. It encodes CASSSGQANTEAFF. Together with reference TRBV5-1 and TRBJ1-1, the CDR3 gives the full variable domain: KAGVTQTPRYLIKTRGQQVTLSCSPISGHRSVSWYQQTPGQGLQFLFEYFSETQRNKGNFPGRFSGRQFSNSRSEMNVSTLELGDSALYLCASSSGQANTEAFFGQGTRLTVV.

This clone was found once. The chain combines TRBV5-1 with TRBJ1-2; a possible D gene is TRBD1 (6 bases). Between the trimmed V and J ends, which lost 5 bases and 4 bases, there was a span of 15 bases. This CDR3 comprises 14 residues. The germline V gene has CDR1 SGHRS and CDR2 YFSETQ. The CDR3 DNA reads TGCGCCAGCAGTTCAGGACAGAGCATCTATGGCTACACCTTC. This encodes CASSSGQSIYGYTF.

The chain combines TRBV10-3 with TRBJ2-5; TRBD1 is a possible D gene (6 bases). The CDR3 runs 14 residues. The germline V gene encodes CDR1 ENHRY and CDR2 SYGVKD. V shed 4 bases and J shed 2 bases, with 11 bases lying between them. Written as DNA, the CDR3 is TGTGCCATCAGTGGTACAGGGATGCAAGAGACCCAGTACTTC. It encodes CAISGTGMQETQYF.

This clone was counted a single time. As DNA, the CDR3 is TGTGCCAGCAGGGGACAGAAGTATGGCTACACCTTC. This gives the protein CASRGQKYGYTF. The chain combines TRBV12-3 or TRBV12-4 with TRBJ1-2; 7 bases agree with TRBD1. V lost 6 bases, J lost 5 bases, and 3 bases stayed unmatched. The CDR3 length is 12 residues.

The chain has TRBV4-2 and TRBJ2-7; TRBD1 matches at 8 bases. With V trimmed by 4 bases and J by 6 bases, 8 bases remained unmatched. Germline assignment: CDR1 LGHNA and CDR2 YNFKEQ. This CDR3 spans 14 amino acids. The CDR3 DNA sequence: TGTGCCAGCAGCCCCGGACAGGGTGGGCTCGAGCAGTACTTC. Translation gives CASSPGQGGLEQYF.

The CDR3 here is CAISELTGALYGYTF. The CDR3 nucleotides read TGTGCCATCAGTGAACTGACAGGGGCACTCTATGGCTACACCTTC. The rearrangement joins TRBV10-3 to TRBJ1-2, with 8 bases that match TRBD1. The CDR3 is made up of 15 amino acids. Losses at the gene ends were 3 bases for V and 4 bases for J; bases not matched to a gene: 7. The germline gives CDR1 ENHRY, CDR2 SYGVKD.

The chain is built from TRBV10-3 and TRBJ1-1, with 8 bases matching TRBD1. Germline V CDR1 and CDR2: ENHRY, SYGVKD. This CDR3 region has 16 residues. J gave up 3 bases and V 6 bases, and 12 bases lay outside the gene matches. CDR3: CAIRRGQGLGDTEAFF. CDR3 in DNA: TGTGCCATCAGACGAGGACAGGGTCTTGGGGACACTGAAGCTTTCTTT.

The chain has TRBV18 and TRBJ1-1, with 9 bases identical to TRBD1. The CDR3 runs 15 residues. The junction had 11 bases not matched to a gene; V was cut back by 6 bases and J by 6 bases. Germline V gives CDR1 KGHSH, CDR2 LQKENI. Written as DNA, the CDR3 is TGTGCCAGCTCTGAGCGCCGGGACAGGGCGTCTGAAGCTTTCTTT. Translated: CASSERRDRASEAFF.

V usage is TRBV5-4 and J usage is TRBJ1-1, with D hard to call. CDR1 and CDR2 (germline): SGHNT, YYREEE (reference sequence). V dropped 0 bases and J dropped 1 base, with 7 bases sitting between them. The CDR3 sequence is 14 residues long. The CDR3 spells CASSLEAGNTEAFF. Here the CDR3 DNA reads TGTGCCAGCAGCTTGGAGGCAGGGAACACTGAAGCTTTCTTT.

Here the CDR3 DNA reads TGTGCCAGCAGCCCCCGGACAGGGTCGGACATTCAGTACTTC. Protein sequence: CASSPRTGSDIQYF. This chain connects TRBV7-9 to TRBJ2-4; 8 nucleotides match TRBD1. V dropped 5 bases and J dropped 8; count of bases not matched to a gene: 8. This CDR3 region has 14 residues. Per the germline V gene, CDR1 is SEHNR and CDR2 is FQNEAQ (reference sequence).

The rearrangement joins TRBV7-2 to TRBJ1-2; D unclear. From germline, CDR1 is SGHTA and CDR2 FQGNSA. The CDR3 has 15 residues. The V end was cut by 5 bases, the J end by 6 bases, with 19 bases between. The CDR3 is CASSLTLGWGDGYTF. The CDR3 DNA sequence: TGTGCCAGCAGCCTTACCCTGGGTTGGGGAGATGGCTACACCTTC.